This T cell receptor beta chain was recorded in a study of CXCR3-negative and CXCR3-positive naive CD8 T cells. The TRB libraries of cDNA were built by UMI-labeled 5' RACE. TCRdb reanalyzed the 5' RACE reads and collapses them to one entry per CDR3 protein, without DNA. This repertoire includes tens of thousands of distinct CDR3 sequences. Comment on this clonotype: What it binds is unknown.

General study results and limits: Both naive subsets carried similar amounts of surface CD5, so TCR strength was inferred from TRB CDR3 properties. For CXCR3-positive naive cells, TRB CDR3s were more hydrophobic than those of CXCR3-negative naive cells.

This CDR3 has 15 amino acids. Per germline, CDR1 LGHNA and CDR2 YNFKEQ. Sequenced material: naive CXCR3+ CD8+ T cells from blood. The subset denotes: CD45RO-CCR7+CD27+CD95- naive CD8+ T cells expressing CXCR3 (TNR3+). The source is a human donor in good health. Some clones in this sample may be carry-over from other donors' samples. This rearrangement joins TRBV4-2 to TRBJ1-1. CDR3 loop: CASSLNTDLNTEAFF.